The source of this TCR beta chain is a study of long-term antiretroviral therapy in people with HIV. Study conclusions and caveats: Control repertoires displayed wider CDR3 length ranges than the HIV repertoires.

At the survey level, the v3.0 immunoSEQ assay was run. The data were produced by immunoSEQ multiplex PCR, yet TCRdb's version contains in-frame clones alone and is incomplete. This table holds 35,000 to 45,000 clones, around nine tenths found once. Notes on this clone: Its antigen is currently unknown.

V lost 6 bases and J lost 1; bases outside the gene matches: 3. Germline CDR1 SGHAT, CDR2 FQNNGV. The CDR3 spans 15 residues. The TCR was taken from a woman aged 18-29 years with HIV. V is TRBV11-2 and J is TRBJ2-2, with 9 positions matching TRBD2. This material consisted of unsorted PBMCs, taken just before starting antiretroviral therapy. CDR3 loop: CASRAGGENTGELFF. The DNA for the CDR3 is TGTGCCAGCAGAGCGGGAGGAGAGAACACCGGGGAGCTGTTTTTT.